This record concerns one T cell receptor beta chain sequence. Its antigen remains unidentified. The data originate from a study of T cell responses to AZD1222 COVID-19 vaccine. Profiling relied on immunoSEQ multiplex PCR, and the TCRdb table lists in-frame clones only, not all of them. The sample lists under 95,000 clones, 90% occurring once. General study results and limits: Most donors were white British, females outnumbered males, and clonal diversity was possibly underestimated. Reportedly, nearly half of unique spike TCRs recognized epitopes outside B.1.351/B.1.1.7 mutations. Increased Spike-specific TCR breadth and depth were observed after two AZD1222 doses. Repertoires were obtained only post-peak T cell response.

Germline CDR1 SGHTA, CDR2 FQGNSA. The V gene lost 3 bases and the J gene lost 0 bases, with 5 bases spanning the gap. The CDR3 has 13 amino acids. The source of this sequence is an adult who received the AZD1222 COVID-19 vaccine. The J gene is TRBJ1-2, the V gene TRBV7-2; no definite D call. This specimen consisted of peripheral blood, obtained 28 days after the second AZD1222 dose. CDR3 coding DNA: TGTGCCAGCAGCTTGGCAGCTAACTATGGCTACACCTTC. Encoded protein: CASSLAANYGYTF.